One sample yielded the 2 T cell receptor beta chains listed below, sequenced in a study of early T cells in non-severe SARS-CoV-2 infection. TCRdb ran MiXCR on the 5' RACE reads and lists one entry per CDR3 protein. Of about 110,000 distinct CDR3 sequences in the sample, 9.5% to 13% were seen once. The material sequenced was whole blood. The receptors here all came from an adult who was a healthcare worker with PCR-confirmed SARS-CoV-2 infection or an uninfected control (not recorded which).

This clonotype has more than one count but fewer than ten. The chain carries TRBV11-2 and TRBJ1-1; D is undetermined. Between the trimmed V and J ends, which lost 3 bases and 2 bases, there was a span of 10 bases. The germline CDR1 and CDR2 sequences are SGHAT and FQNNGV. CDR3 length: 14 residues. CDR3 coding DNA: TGTGCCAGCAGCTTGAAGGGTGGAAACACTGAAGCTTTCTTT. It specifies CASSLKGGNTEAFF. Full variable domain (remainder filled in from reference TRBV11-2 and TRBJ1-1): EAGVAQSPRYKIIEKRQSVAFWCNPISGHATLYWYQQILGQGPKLLIQFQNNGVVDDSQLPKDRFSAERLKGVDSTLKIQPAKLEDSAVYLCASSLKGGNTEAFFGQGTRLTVV.

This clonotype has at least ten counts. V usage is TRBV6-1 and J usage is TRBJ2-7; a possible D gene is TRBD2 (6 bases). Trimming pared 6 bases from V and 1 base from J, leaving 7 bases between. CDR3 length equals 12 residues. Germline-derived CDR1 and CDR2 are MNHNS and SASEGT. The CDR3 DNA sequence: TGTGCCAGCAGGGGACTTTCCTACGAGCAGTACTTC. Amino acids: CASRGLSYEQYF.